Below, 6 T cell receptor beta chains from the same sample are listed, as sequenced in a study of response to subunit inactivated influenza vaccine. TCRdb re-called the RT-PCR reads through MiXCR, storing one row per CDR3 protein. The table records approximately 730,000 distinct CDR3 sequences, 11% to 15% of them present only once. Source: PBMCs from blood, taken less than 15 days before vaccination. The source is a man in his forties or fifties who received an inactivated influenza vaccine.

This rearrangement joins TRBV29-1 to TRBJ1-1, with D perhaps TRBD1 (5 bases). The V gene lost 7 bases and the J gene lost 4 bases, with 13 bases spanning the gap. Germline V gene lookup returns CDR1 SQVTM and CDR2 ANQGSEA. The CDR3 is 12 amino acids. The CDR3 here is CSGREGGTEAFF. CDR3 DNA sequence: TGCAGCGGCAGGGAGGGAGGCACTGAAGCTTTCTTT.

This clonotype was recorded at least ten times. The chain recombines TRBV12-3 or TRBV12-4 with TRBJ1-6, with D perhaps matching TRBD1 (5 bases). The germline V and J ends were trimmed by 6 bases and 5 bases, with 17 bases remaining between them. The CDR3 is 16 amino acids. The CDR3 is CASRGRRAQNNSPLHF. The CDR3 DNA follows: TGTGCCAGCAGGGGACGCCGGGCCCAGAATAATTCACCCCTCCACTTT.

This clonotype was seen only a few times. The chain joins TRBV28 to TRBJ1-3; D may be TRBD1 (5 bases). This CDR3 contains 15 residues. V lost 5 bases to trimming and J lost 2 bases, with 13 bases between them. Per the germline V gene, CDR1 is MDHEN and CDR2 is SYDVKM. CDR3 sequence: CASSTGIRAGNTIYF. In DNA form, the CDR3 reads TGTGCCAGCAGTACAGGAATAAGAGCTGGAAACACCATATATTTT.

The chain recombines TRBV20-1 with TRBJ2-7; TRBD2 matches 7 bases. The J segment lost 7 bases and the V segment lost 6 bases, leaving 15 bases of the junction unmatched. Germline lookup yields CDR1 DFQATT and CDR2 SNEGSKA (reference sequence). The CDR3 runs 14 residues. In DNA form, the CDR3 reads TGCAGTGCACCCCGGATAGGCGGGGGATTGGAGCAGTACTTC. The encoded protein is CSAPRIGGGLEQYF.

This clonotype was seen a few times. The CDR3 DNA sequence: TGCGCCAGCAGCCAAATTGCCGGGGGCAAGGGTGAAAAACTGTTTTTT. It codes for CASSQIAGGKGEKLFF. The chain joins TRBV4-3 to TRBJ1-4, with D maybe TRBD1 (6 bases). V lost 2 bases to trimming and J lost 7 bases, with 17 bases between them. The V gene's germline CDR1 is LGHNA and CDR2 YSLEER. The CDR3 spans 16 residues.

The V call is TRBV6-2 or TRBV6-3, the J call TRBJ2-1, with a tentative D call TRBD1 (5 bases). Between the trimmed V and J ends, which lost 3 bases and 1 base, there was a span of 28 bases. Germline assignment: CDR1 MNHEY and CDR2 SVGEGT. The CDR3 is made up of 21 amino acids. CDR3 region: CASSYRGKIGVPRQSYNEQFF. The DNA for the CDR3 is TGTGCCAGCAGTTATAGGGGAAAAATAGGGGTGCCCAGGCAGTCCTACAATGAGCAGTTCTTC.